This TCR beta chain derives from a study of T cell responses to AZD1222 COVID-19 vaccine. Broader study findings: Donors were mostly white British, more females; clonal diversity possibly underestimated. No day 14 peak samples; only post-peak repertoires were characterized.

This clone was recorded once. Its antigen is unidentified. Trimming removed 4 bases from V and 0 bases from J, with 9 bases in between. CDR1 and CDR2 (germline): SNHLY, FYNNEI. The CDR3 spans 14 residues. The table came from immunoSEQ multiplex PCR; TCRdb's copy has only in-frame clones and leaves some out. The sample holds roughly 150,000 clones, just under 95% seen once. This rearrangement joins TRBV2 to TRBJ1-1; TRBD1 is a possible D gene (5 bases). This TCR derives from an adult in good health. The sequences come from peripheral blood, collected on day 0 of AZD1222 vaccination. The CDR3 DNA reads as TGTGCCAGCAGTGCGACAGAAATGAACACTGAAGCTTTCTTT. Translation: CASSATEMNTEAFF.